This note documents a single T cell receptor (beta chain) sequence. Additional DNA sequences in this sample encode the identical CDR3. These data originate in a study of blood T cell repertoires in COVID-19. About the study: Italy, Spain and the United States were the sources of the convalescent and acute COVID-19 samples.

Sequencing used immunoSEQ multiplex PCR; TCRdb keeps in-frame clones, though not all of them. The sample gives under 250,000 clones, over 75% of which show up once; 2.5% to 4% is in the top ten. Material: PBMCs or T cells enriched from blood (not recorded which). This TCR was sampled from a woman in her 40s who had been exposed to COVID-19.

CDR3 protein: CASSPGQGAGTEAFF. CDR3 in DNA: TGTGCCAGCTCACCAGGACAGGGGGCAGGCACTGAAGCTTTCTTT. The rearrangement links TRBV18 to TRBJ1-1, with TRBD1 matching 11 bases. The ends lost 2 bases at V and 4 bases at J; junction bases unmatched: 3. The CDR3 extends over 15 amino acids. The germline CDR1 and CDR2 sequences are KGHSH and LQKENI.